This T cell receptor (beta chain) was identified during a study of glioma-infiltrating T cells (dated by TCRdb to 2016 to 2017). Regarding the study in general: Glioma tissue, non-neoplastic brain tissue and matched peripheral blood mononuclear cells were used as sources from which TCR alpha- and beta-chain repertoires were sequenced. Three low-grade glioma patients, about 8 primary glioblastoma patients and three non-glioma patients contributing non-neoplastic brain tissue were included in the paired cohort. To measure how far tissue and blood T-cell populations diverged, each tissue-infiltrating repertoire was compared against the peripheral blood repertoire of the same patient.

The CDR1 and CDR2 encoded by the germline V gene are SGHRS and YFSETQ. Cut back by 0 bases and 7 bases, the V and J ends lie 17 bases apart. The CDR3 runs 15 amino acids, cysteine and phenylalanine included. Left in the record is the CDR3 DNA by itself, 45 bases read in frame from the first base. Summary of the overall study and its limitations: In non-neoplastic patients, VJ-independent divergence between tissue and blood fell below expectation, whereas in all gliomas, and especially in low-grade gliomas, the divergence rose above expectation. Group comparisons rested on small numbers: three non-neoplastic, three low-grade glioma and fewer than ten glioblastoma patients. Very few CDR3 sequences were found to be shared between tissue and blood, and this scarcity was attributed to high CDR3 diversity and limited sampling.

This clonotype appeared many times. No cognate antigen has been identified for it. One base away there is no much larger clone; base qualities are not given. TCR alpha and beta CDR3 regions were amplified with the iRepertoire nested amplicon-rescue multiplex PCR (arm-PCR) platform from RNA. The input for one-step reverse transcription and amplification was about 100-400 ng of either tissue mRNA or PBMC total RNA. Following bead purification, Illumina adapters were added by a secondary multiplex PCR, and libraries between 200 and 400 bp were gel-purified. The libraries contained internal 6-nucleotide barcodes that were used for demultiplexing. Sequencing of libraries was performed on an Illumina MiSeq with 2x220 or 2x250 nucleotide paired-end reads. For the original study's pipeline: Paired reads were merged using FLASH 1.2.11 and aligned with BWA-MEM to the GRCh37 human genome, and TRA and TRB reads were then extracted. V and J assignment used an IMGT-derived reference of cassette sequences and CDR3 motifs that included pseudogenes. Reads were translated in three frames, and productive CDR3s were defined by a C…FGXG motif without stop codons. Clonotypes were defined as unique combinations of V-J cassette pair and CDR3 amino acid sequence. Reads were filtered by Hamming distance, thresholded by each sample's sequence error rate in mapped regions. Clones were called with MiXCR by TCRdb after fastp trimmed the public reads at Q25, and only in-frame beta chains were retained. Each CDR3 protein gets just one entry, which takes the most common genes and DNA from the rows behind it. The V and J calls, along with clone size, are taken from TCRdb and not from the paper's own processing. In this sample the table shows tens of thousands of distinct CDR3 sequences, about 37% of which occur a single time. 35% to 40% of the sample rests with the top ten.

The rearranged chain carries TRBV5-1 and TRBJ2-7; the D gene could be TRBD1 or TRBD2, each one agreeing over 5 bases. The receptor was isolated from a human donor with low-grade glioma or glioblastoma, undergoing nonglioma brain surgery, or in good health (not recorded which). The sequenced sample consisted of glioma tissue, nonneoplastic brain tissue, or PBMCs (not recorded which). The nucleotide sequence is given as TGCGCCAGCAGCTTGGACGGGGCAACTACGGGGGAGCAGTACTTC. Protein translation: CASSLDGATTGEQYF.